This TCR beta chain was profiled in a study of cytomegalovirus exposure and HLA in healthy donors. PCR used 60 Vbeta primers and 13 Jbeta primers. This table comes from immunoSEQ multiplex PCR, and its TCRdb copy is limited to in-frame clones, with some not included. The sample lists 150,000 to 180,000 clones; approximately 84% were seen once. Worth noting for this clone: Its matching antigen is unknown.

General observations from the study: A prior analysis recorded that most TCR beta V segments were productive about 87% or about 30% of the time. It was taken for granted in presence/absence analyses that sequencing depth across donors was roughly uniform.

The CDR3 covers 13 residues. Germline loops: CDR1 MNHEY, CDR2 SMNVEV (reference sequence). Trimming at V came to 6 bases and at J to 0 bases, leaving 2 bases not matched to a gene. Sequenced input: PBMCs. This clonotype originated in a woman younger than 30 in good health and CMV-seronegative. The J gene is TRBJ2-7, the V gene TRBV27; 7 positions match TRBD1. CDR3 protein: CASRDRFSYEQYF. The CDR3 bases are TGTGCCAGCAGGGACAGGTTCTCCTACGAGCAGTACTTC.